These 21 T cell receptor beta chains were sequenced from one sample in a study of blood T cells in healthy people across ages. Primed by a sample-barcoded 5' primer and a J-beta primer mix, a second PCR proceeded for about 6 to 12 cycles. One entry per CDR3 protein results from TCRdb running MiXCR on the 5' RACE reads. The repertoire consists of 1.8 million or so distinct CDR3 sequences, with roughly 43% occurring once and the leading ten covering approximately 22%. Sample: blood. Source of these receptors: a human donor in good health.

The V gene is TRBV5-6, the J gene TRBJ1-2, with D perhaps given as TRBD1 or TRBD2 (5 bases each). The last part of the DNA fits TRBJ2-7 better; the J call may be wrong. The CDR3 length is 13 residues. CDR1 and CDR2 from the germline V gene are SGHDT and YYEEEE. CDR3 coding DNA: TGTGCCAGCCATCGGGACCTCGCCCACGAGCAGTACTTC. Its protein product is CASHRDLAHEQYF.

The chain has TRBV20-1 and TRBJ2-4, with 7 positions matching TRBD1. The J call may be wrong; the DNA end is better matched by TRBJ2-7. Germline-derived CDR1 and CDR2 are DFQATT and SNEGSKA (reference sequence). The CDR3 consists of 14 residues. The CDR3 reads CSAPTGALFYEQYF. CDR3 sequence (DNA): TGCAGTGCTCCTACAGGGGCCCTATTCTACGAGCAGTACTTC.

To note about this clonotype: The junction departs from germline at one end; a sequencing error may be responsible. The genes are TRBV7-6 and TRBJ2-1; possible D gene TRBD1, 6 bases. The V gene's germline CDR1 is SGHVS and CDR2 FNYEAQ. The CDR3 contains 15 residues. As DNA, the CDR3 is TGTGCCAGCAGCCATACAGGGCCCTCCTGCAATGAGCAGTTCTTC. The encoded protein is CASSHTGPSCNEQFF.

CDR3 coding DNA: TGTGCCAGCAGCCCTAACCCCTTCCGGGACTCGCTACCGGATGAGCAGTTCTTC. It is translated as CASSPNPFRDSLPDEQFF. The rearrangement uses TRBV7-9 and TRBJ2-1, with TRBD2 as a possible D gene (6 bases). This CDR3 is built from 18 residues. Between the trimmed V and J ends, which lost 5 bases and 8 bases, there was a span of 28 bases. Germline V gene lookup returns CDR1 SEHNR and CDR2 FQNEAQ (reference sequence).

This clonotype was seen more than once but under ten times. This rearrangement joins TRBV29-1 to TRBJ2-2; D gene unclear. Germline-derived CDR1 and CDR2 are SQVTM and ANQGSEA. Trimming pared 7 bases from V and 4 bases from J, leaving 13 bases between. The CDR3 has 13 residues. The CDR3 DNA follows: TGCAGCGCCTCGGAGCAGGTCACCGGGGAGCTGTTTTTT. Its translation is CSASEQVTGELFF.

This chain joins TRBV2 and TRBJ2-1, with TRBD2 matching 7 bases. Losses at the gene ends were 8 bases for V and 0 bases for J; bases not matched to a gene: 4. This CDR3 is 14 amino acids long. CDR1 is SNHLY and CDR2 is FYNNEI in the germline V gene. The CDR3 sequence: CASGRVSSYNEQFF. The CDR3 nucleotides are TGTGCCAGCGGGAGGGTGAGCTCCTACAATGAGCAGTTCTTC. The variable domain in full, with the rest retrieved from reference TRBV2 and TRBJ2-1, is EPEVTQTPSHQVTQMGQEVILRCVPISNHLYFYWYRQILGQKVEFLVSFYNNEISEKSEIFDDQFSVERPDGSNFTLKIRSTKLEDSAMYFCASGRVSSYNEQFFGPGTRLTVL.

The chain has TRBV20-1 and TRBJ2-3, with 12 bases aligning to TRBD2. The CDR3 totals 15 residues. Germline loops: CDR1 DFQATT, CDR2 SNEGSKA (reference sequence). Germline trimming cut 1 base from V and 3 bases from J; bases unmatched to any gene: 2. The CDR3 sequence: CSARGTSGTTDTQYF. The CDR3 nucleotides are TGCAGTGCTAGAGGGACTAGCGGGACGACAGATACGCAGTATTTT.

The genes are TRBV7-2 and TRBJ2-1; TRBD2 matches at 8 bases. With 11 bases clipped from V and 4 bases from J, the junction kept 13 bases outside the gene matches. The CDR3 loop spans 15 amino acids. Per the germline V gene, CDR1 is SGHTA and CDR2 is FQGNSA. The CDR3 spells CAGTLDSGEYNEQFF. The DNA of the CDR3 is TGTGCCGGCACCTTGGATAGCGGGGAGTACAATGAGCAGTTCTTC.

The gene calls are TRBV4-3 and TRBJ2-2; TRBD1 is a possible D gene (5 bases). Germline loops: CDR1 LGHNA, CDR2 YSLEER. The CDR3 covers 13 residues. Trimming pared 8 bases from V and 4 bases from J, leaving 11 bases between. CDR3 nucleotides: TGCGCCAGCTCGGACATTCTCACCGGGGAGCTGTTTTTT. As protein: CASSDILTGELFF.

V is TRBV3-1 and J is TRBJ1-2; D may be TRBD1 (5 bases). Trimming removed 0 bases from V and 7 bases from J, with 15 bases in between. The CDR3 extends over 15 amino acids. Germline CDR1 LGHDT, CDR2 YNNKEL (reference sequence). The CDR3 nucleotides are TGTGCCAGCAGCCAAGATACCAGGGTTAACGGTGGCTACACCTTC. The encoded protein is CASSQDTRVNGGYTF.

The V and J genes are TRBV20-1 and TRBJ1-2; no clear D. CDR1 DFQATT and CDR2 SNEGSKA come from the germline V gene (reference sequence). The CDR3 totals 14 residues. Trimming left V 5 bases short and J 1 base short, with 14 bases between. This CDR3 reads CSAEGDDFNYGYTF. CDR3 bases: TGCAGTGCTGAGGGCGATGATTTTAACTATGGCTACACCTTC.

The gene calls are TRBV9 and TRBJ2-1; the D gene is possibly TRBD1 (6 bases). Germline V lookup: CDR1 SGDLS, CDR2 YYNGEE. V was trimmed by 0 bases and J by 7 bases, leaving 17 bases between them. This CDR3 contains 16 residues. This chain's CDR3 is CASSVVTGEGENEQFF. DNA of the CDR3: TGTGCCAGCAGCGTAGTGACAGGTGAGGGGGAGAATGAGCAGTTCTTC.

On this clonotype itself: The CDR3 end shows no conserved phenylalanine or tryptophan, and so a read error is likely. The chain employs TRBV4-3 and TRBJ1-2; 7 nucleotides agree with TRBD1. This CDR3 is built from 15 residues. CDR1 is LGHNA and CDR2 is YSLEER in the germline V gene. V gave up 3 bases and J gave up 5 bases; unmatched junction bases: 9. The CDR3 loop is CASSHQLGQPYGYTC. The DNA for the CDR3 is TGCGCCAGCAGCCACCAATTGGGACAGCCATATGGCTACACCTGC.

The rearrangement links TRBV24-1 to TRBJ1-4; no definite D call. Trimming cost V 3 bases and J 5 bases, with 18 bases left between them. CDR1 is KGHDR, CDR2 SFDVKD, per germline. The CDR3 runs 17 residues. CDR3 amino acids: CATSDPAGGAKNEKLFF. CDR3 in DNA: TGTGCCACCAGTGATCCCGCCGGTGGAGCTAAAAATGAAAAACTGTTTTTT.

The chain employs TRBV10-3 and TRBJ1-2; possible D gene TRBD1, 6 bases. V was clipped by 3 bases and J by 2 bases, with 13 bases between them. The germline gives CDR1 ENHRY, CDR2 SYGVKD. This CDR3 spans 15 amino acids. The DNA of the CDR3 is TGTGCCATCAGTGAAATTGCAGGGGCGAACTATGGCTACACCTTC. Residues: CAISEIAGANYGYTF.

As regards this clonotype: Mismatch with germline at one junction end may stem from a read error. This CDR3 reads CAGSLETSAYNEQFF. The DNA of the CDR3 is TGCGCCGGCAGCTTGGAGACTAGCGCCTACAATGAGCAGTTCTTC. The rearrangement uses TRBV5-1 and TRBJ2-1, with 8 bases identical to TRBD2. The CDR3 is made up of 15 amino acids. Germline V gene data show CDR1 as SGHRS and CDR2 as YFSETQ.

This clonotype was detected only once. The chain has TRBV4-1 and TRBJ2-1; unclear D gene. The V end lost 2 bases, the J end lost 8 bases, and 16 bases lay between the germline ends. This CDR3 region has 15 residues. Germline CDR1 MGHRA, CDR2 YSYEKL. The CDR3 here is CASSQMRMAWDEQFF. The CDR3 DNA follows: TGCGCCAGCAGCCAAATGAGGATGGCATGGGATGAGCAGTTCTTC.

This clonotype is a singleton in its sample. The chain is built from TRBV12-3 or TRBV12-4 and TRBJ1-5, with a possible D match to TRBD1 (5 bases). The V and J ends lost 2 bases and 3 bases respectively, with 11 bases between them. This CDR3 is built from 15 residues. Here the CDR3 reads CASSLFGGINQPQHF. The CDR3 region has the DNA TGTGCCAGCAGTTTATTTGGGGGTATCAATCAGCCCCAGCATTTT.

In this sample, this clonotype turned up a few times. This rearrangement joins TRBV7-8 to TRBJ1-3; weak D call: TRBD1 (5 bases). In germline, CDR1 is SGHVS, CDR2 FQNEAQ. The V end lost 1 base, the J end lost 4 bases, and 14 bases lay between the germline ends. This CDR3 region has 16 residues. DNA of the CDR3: TGTGCCAGCAGCTTAGTGGGGGATAGTTCGGGAAACACCATATATTTT. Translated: CASSLVGDSSGNTIYF.

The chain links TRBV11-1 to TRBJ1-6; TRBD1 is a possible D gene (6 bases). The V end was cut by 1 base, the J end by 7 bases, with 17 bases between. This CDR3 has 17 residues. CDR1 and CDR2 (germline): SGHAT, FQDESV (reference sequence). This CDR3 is CASSLVPKGVGNSPLHF. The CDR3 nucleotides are TGTGCCAGCAGCTTAGTCCCTAAGGGGGTCGGCAATTCACCCCTCCACTTT.

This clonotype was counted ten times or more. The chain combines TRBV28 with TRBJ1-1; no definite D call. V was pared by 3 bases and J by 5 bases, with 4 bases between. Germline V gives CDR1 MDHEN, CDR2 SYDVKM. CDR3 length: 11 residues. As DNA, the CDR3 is TGTGCCAGCAGTTTGTGGACTGAAGCTTTCTTT. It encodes CASSLWTEAFF.